Shown below are 20 T cell receptor beta chains from a single sample sequenced in a study of control samples from healthy donors and cancer patients (dated by TCRdb to about 2020). Preparation of the library involved the immunoSEQ multiplex PCR assay. TCRdb took over this immuneACCESS table, retaining in-frame rearrangements with V and J assigned. Such tables are incomplete; in checked studies, under half of the missing clones stem from an unresolved V gene, and the remainder is unexplained. The sample yields almost 85,000 clones; 84% were counted once. Around a tenth of the sample lies in the top ten. The sample taken for sequencing was PBMCs. The receptors originated from a man aged 60 to 75 with head and neck cancer.

This rearrangement joins TRBV6-5 to TRBJ2-5; D may be TRBD1 (5 bases). The germline V and J ends were trimmed by 6 bases and 2 bases, with 13 bases remaining between them. This CDR3 comprises 14 residues. Germline V gene data show CDR1 as MNHEY and CDR2 as SVGAGI. CDR3 amino acids: CASRFRQTQETQYF. CDR3 nucleotides: TGTGCCAGCAGATTCCGACAGACTCAAGAGACCCAGTACTTC.

The chain employs TRBV30 and TRBJ2-5; D is unclear. This CDR3 region has 14 residues. Germline V gives CDR1 GTSNPN, CDR2 SVGIG (reference sequence). Deletions cut 4 bases from V and 0 bases from J, with 12 bases between. The CDR3 spells CAWNLGMYQETQYF. CDR3 DNA sequence: TGTGCCTGGAACCTGGGAATGTACCAAGAGACCCAGTACTTC.

J is TRBJ1-6 and V is TRBV28; TRBD1 aligns across 9 bases. This CDR3 has 14 residues. Unmatched junction bases numbered 9, after V lost 10 bases and J lost 8 bases. Germline V CDR1 and CDR2: MDHEN, SYDVKM. The CDR3: CATSPGQGDSPLHF. The CDR3 coding sequence is TGTGCCACCTCCCCGGGACAGGGTGATTCACCCCTCCACTTT.

V gene TRBV28 combines with J gene TRBJ2-1; no reliable D call. Trimming removed 2 bases from V and 5 bases from J, with 7 bases in between. CDR3 length: 13 amino acids. Germline CDR1 MDHEN, CDR2 SYDVKM. The CDR3 sequence: CASSLNNDNEQFF. DNA of the CDR3: TGTGCCAGCAGTTTAAACAACGACAATGAGCAGTTCTTC.

The chain couples TRBV6-4 to TRBJ2-1; 8 bases map to TRBD2. This CDR3 has 15 residues. Germline CDR1 and CDR2: MRHNA and SNTAGT. After removal of 9 bases from V and 6 bases from J, the junction contained 13 bases not matched to a gene. The CDR3: CARRSGTRESNEQFF. CDR3 in DNA: TGTGCCAGAAGATCCGGGACTAGGGAGTCCAATGAGCAGTTCTTC.

This chain uses TRBV10-3 with TRBJ2-7; 13 nucleotides line up with TRBD2. V trimming: 6 bases; J trimming: 4 bases; junction bases outside the gene matches: 6. The CDR3 runs to 15 residues. Germline lookup yields CDR1 ENHRY and CDR2 SYGVKD. As DNA, the CDR3 is TGTGCCATCAGGGACACACTAGCGGGAGGGTACGAGCAGTACTTC. Protein product: CAIRDTLAGGYEQYF.

The rearrangement joins TRBV14 to TRBJ1-2; D gene unclear. Trimming cost V 3 bases and J 7 bases, with 9 bases left between them. The CDR3 is made up of 12 amino acids. Germline assignment: CDR1 SGHDN and CDR2 FVKESK. CDR3 coding DNA: TGTGCCAGCAGCCAGGACTCTCCTGGCTACACCTTC. It encodes CASSQDSPGYTF.

The chain uses TRBV5-1 and TRBJ2-1, with a possible D match to TRBD2 (6 bases). Germline V CDR1 and CDR2: SGHRS, YFSETQ. V lost 3 bases to trimming and J lost 7 bases, with 17 bases between them. The CDR3 runs to 15 residues. The CDR3 sequence is CASSSLARQENEQFF. In nucleotides, the CDR3 is TGCGCCAGCAGCTCTCTAGCGCGACAAGAGAATGAGCAGTTCTTC.

V gene TRBV18 combines with J gene TRBJ2-2; TRBD1 aligns across 9 bases. The CDR3 is 21 amino acids. V lost 4 bases to trimming and J lost 0 bases; unmatched junction nucleotides: 18. The V gene's germline CDR1 is KGHSH and CDR2 LQKENI. The CDR3 region has the DNA TGTGCCAGCTCACGCTTATCCCGGTCCTTGGGACAGGGATCGAACACCGGGGAGCTGTTTTTT. Amino acid sequence: CASSRLSRSLGQGSNTGELFF.

CDR3 bases: TGTGCCAGCAGCTTGTTCGTAGCGGGAGGAACAGATACGCAGTATTTT. Protein: CASSLFVAGGTDTQYF. The rearrangement joins TRBV5-4 to TRBJ2-3; 10 bases align to TRBD2. Germline CDR1 reads SGHNT; CDR2 reads YYREEE (reference sequence). The V and J ends lost 1 base and 3 bases, in that order; junction bases with no gene match: 5. The CDR3 sequence is 16 residues long.

V gene TRBV28 combines with J gene TRBJ2-7, with 14 bases fitting TRBD2. The CDR3 totals 15 residues. Germline V gene data show CDR1 as MDHEN and CDR2 as SYDVKM. V was clipped by 6 bases and J by 4 bases; unmatched bases: 5. The CDR3 sequence is CASSGLAGGRYEQYF. For the CDR3, the DNA is TGTGCCAGCAGCGGACTAGCGGGAGGAAGGTACGAGCAGTACTTC.

This clone was counted only a few times. The chain joins TRBV27 to TRBJ1-6; D uncertain. CDR1 and CDR2 from the germline V gene are MNHEY and SMNVEV (reference sequence). V lost 4 bases to trimming and J lost 3 bases, with 7 bases between them. The CDR3 runs 14 residues. The CDR3 bases are TGTGCCAGCAGTTCCGGGATCTATAATTCACCCCTCCACTTT. Translated: CASSSGIYNSPLHF.

Note on this clone: This same CDR3 is encoded by further DNA sequences in the sample. The V gene is TRBV12-3 or TRBV12-4, the J gene TRBJ2-5, with 9 bases that match TRBD2. V lost 8 bases, J lost 4 bases, and 2 bases stayed unmatched. The CDR3 is made up of 12 amino acids. The CDR3 loop reads CASRRGGETQYF. CDR3 sequence (DNA): TGTGCCAGCCGGCGGGGGGGAGAGACCCAGTACTTC.

This rearrangement joins TRBV29-1 to TRBJ2-7; D might be TRBD2 (6 bases). The CDR3 spans 13 residues. Germline assignment: CDR1 SQVTM and CDR2 ANQGSEA. V was clipped by 1 base and J by 0 bases, with 7 bases between them. The CDR3 loop is CSVEGGGSYEQYF. For the CDR3, the DNA is TGCAGCGTTGAAGGGGGAGGCTCCTACGAGCAGTACTTC.

The chain has TRBV19 and TRBJ2-1; perhaps TRBD2 as D (6 bases). Looked up from germline, CDR1 is LNHDA and CDR2 is SQIVND (reference sequence). CDR3 length: 18 residues. V gave up 7 bases and J gave up 1 base, with 23 bases separating them. CDR3 sequence: CASTGTTGVAWSYNEQFF. CDR3 sequence (DNA): TGTGCCAGTACGGGTACAACGGGGGTAGCGTGGTCCTACAATGAGCAGTTCTTC.

The genes are TRBV7-2 and TRBJ2-7; D is possibly TRBD2 (6 bases). Germline V gene sequence: CDR1 SGHTA, CDR2 FQGNSA. The V end was cut by 0 bases, the J end by 1 base, with 10 bases between. The CDR3 is 15 amino acids. The CDR3 sequence is CASSLAAGTSYEQYF. The CDR3 nucleotides are TGTGCCAGCAGCTTAGCGGCCGGGACTTCCTACGAGCAGTACTTC.

V usage is TRBV3-1 (or the pseudogene TRBV3-2) and J usage is TRBJ2-1; D unresolved. CDR3 length: 12 amino acids. Between the trimmed V and J ends, which lost 3 bases and 6 bases, there was a span of 6 bases. Germline V gives CDR1 LGHDT, CDR2 YNNKEL (reference sequence). The CDR3 is CASSQGINEQFF. DNA for the CDR3: TGTGCCAGCAGCCAGGGGATCAATGAGCAGTTCTTC.

The chain has TRBV7-8 and TRBJ2-7; maybe TRBD2 (5 bases). Germline lookup yields CDR1 SGHVS and CDR2 FQNEAQ. This CDR3 is built from 17 residues. V lost 1 base and J 2 bases, leaving 18 bases between the germline ends. The CDR3 reads CASSLGRLARGTYEQYF. CDR3 sequence (DNA): TGTGCCAGCAGCTTAGGAAGGTTGGCCCGGGGAACCTACGAGCAGTACTTC.

The chain combines TRBV29-1 with TRBJ1-2, with a possible D match to TRBD1 (6 bases). The CDR3 extends over 13 amino acids. V gave up 3 bases and J gave up 1 base, with 9 bases separating them. From germline, CDR1 is SQVTM and CDR2 ANQGSEA. The CDR3 DNA is TGCAGCGTTGATGTACAGGGTAACTATGGCTACACCTTC. Its translation: CSVDVQGNYGYTF.

The rearrangement links TRBV10-3 to TRBJ1-4; D possibly corresponds to TRBD1 (6 bases). Germline V lookup: CDR1 ENHRY, CDR2 SYGVKD. This CDR3 has 15 residues. V lost 6 bases and J lost 0, with 11 bases in between. The CDR3 DNA is TGTGCCATCAGCCGGGGGCAGGCAACTAATGAAAAACTGTTTTTT. Translating it yields CAISRGQATNEKLFF.